The 20 T cell receptor beta chains given below trace back to one sample, sequenced in a study of blood T cells in healthy people across ages. With a J-beta primer mix and a sample-barcoded 5' primer, a second PCR ran 7 to 11 cycles. TCRdb re-called the 5' RACE reads with MiXCR, one entry per CDR3 protein. The sample yields 800,000 or so distinct CDR3 sequences, roughly 25% seen once. Another study also made use of these data, one on T cells of mothers and their children.

Source material: blood. Receptors originate from a boy between 5 and 17 years old in good health.

This clonotype was seen a few times. The chain carries TRBV10-3 and TRBJ2-1; TRBD1 aligns across 8 bases. Germline V lookup: CDR1 ENHRY, CDR2 SYGVKD. The J segment lost 5 bases and the V segment lost 8 bases, leaving 8 bases of the junction unmatched. This CDR3 has 14 residues. CDR3 residues: CAILGQGGDNEQFF. Written as DNA, the CDR3 is TGTGCCATCCTAGGACAGGGAGGCGACAATGAGCAGTTCTTC.

V gene TRBV9 combines with J gene TRBJ2-6; D is ambiguous. Trimming took 1 base from V and 0 from J, leaving 11 bases between them. CDR1 SGDLS and CDR2 YYNGEE come from the germline V gene. This CDR3 region has 17 residues. DNA for the CDR3: TGTGCCAGCAGCGTAAGTGGGGTTAGCTCTGGGGCCAACGTCCTGACTTTC. This encodes CASSVSGVSSGANVLTF.

In its sample, this clonotype was seen a few times. The chain uses TRBV7-2 and TRBJ1-4; D may be TRBD1 (6 bases). In germline, CDR1 is SGHTA, CDR2 FQGNSA. The CDR3 length is 15 residues. The ends were cut back, 5 bases at V and 8 bases at J, with 18 bases in the middle. DNA of the CDR3: TGTGCCAGCAGCCCGCAACGGGGGCTTGGAGAAAAACTGTTTTTT. Its translation is CASSPQRGLGEKLFF.

The table lists this clonotype with a few counts. J is TRBJ2-5 and V is TRBV5-6, with TRBD1 identical over 8 bases. The J call may not be correct, given that the DNA end is closer to TRBJ2-7. Per the germline V gene, CDR1 is SGHDT and CDR2 is YYEEEE. The CDR3 is 12 residues long. Here the CDR3 DNA reads TGTGCCAGCCGCAGGGGGCTCGGCGAGCAGTACTTC. Translated, it gives CASRRGLGEQYF.

This clonotype was detected a few times. The V call is TRBV4-2, the J call TRBJ2-2; 7 nucleotides align to TRBD2. Germline lookup yields CDR1 LGHNA and CDR2 YNFKEQ. The CDR3 runs to 17 residues. V shed 1 base, J shed 3 bases, and the junction held 8 bases outside the gene matches. CDR3 nucleotide sequence: TGTGCCAGCAGCCAAGCTCTCCAGCGGGAAGACACCGGGGAGCTGTTTTTT. Its translation: CASSQALQREDTGELFF.

This clonotype was seen a handful of times. The chain couples TRBV7-9 to TRBJ1-3; possible D gene TRBD1, 6 bases. Trimming stripped 5 bases from V and 3 bases from J, with 17 bases between. The germline V gene encodes CDR1 SEHNR and CDR2 FQNEAQ (reference sequence). This CDR3 spans 16 amino acids. The CDR3 reads CASSLLRLDSGNTIYF. The CDR3, as DNA: TGTGCCAGCAGCCTTCTGCGATTGGACAGTGGAAACACCATATATTTT.

This clonotype was observed at least ten times. The CDR3 coding sequence is TGCGCCAGCAGCCAACCGAATGAAAAACTGTTTTTT. It is translated as CASSQPNEKLFF. This chain links TRBV4-1 with TRBJ1-4; D gene unclear. Germline assignment: CDR1 MGHRA and CDR2 YSYEKL. The germline V and J ends were trimmed by 2 bases and 5 bases, with 3 bases remaining between them. This CDR3 is built from 12 residues.

The CDR3 bases are TGCAGTGTGGCGAGAGTCCAAGAGACCCAGTACTTC. Translation: CSVARVQETQYF. The chain has TRBV20-1 and TRBJ2-5; D is unclear. Trimming left V 7 bases short and J 1 base short, with 10 bases between. Per germline, CDR1 DFQATT and CDR2 SNEGSKA (reference sequence). This CDR3 has 12 residues.

The chain links TRBV7-9 to TRBJ2-2; unclear D gene. The germline V gene encodes CDR1 SEHNR and CDR2 FQNEAQ (reference sequence). There are 13 residues in the CDR3. Trimming took 5 bases from V and 6 from J, leaving 10 bases between them. The CDR3 sequence is CASSRTAPGELFF. CDR3 DNA: TGTGCCAGCAGCCGGACGGCCCCCGGGGAGCTGTTTTTT.

In this sample, this clonotype turned up many times. The rearrangement joins TRBV12-3 or TRBV12-4 to TRBJ2-7; 8 bases fit TRBD1. There are 13 residues in the CDR3. With 8 bases clipped from V and 0 bases from J, the junction kept 3 bases outside the gene matches. This CDR3 is CASRGTGSYEQYF. The CDR3 DNA follows: TGTGCCAGCCGGGGGACAGGCTCCTACGAGCAGTACTTC.

The genes are TRBV2 and TRBJ1-6; no clear D. This CDR3 is 12 amino acids long. The V gene lost 6 bases and the J gene lost 7 bases, with 7 bases spanning the gap. The germline CDR1 and CDR2 sequences are SNHLY and FYNNEI. Written as DNA, the CDR3 is TGTGCCAGCAGGGCCTCCAATTCACCCCTCCACTTT. Its protein product is CASRASNSPLHF.

This chain joins TRBV6-2 or TRBV6-3 and TRBJ2-4; D not certain. There are 17 residues in the CDR3. Per the germline V gene, CDR1 is MNHEY and CDR2 is SVGEGT. The V gene lost 3 bases and the J gene lost 1 base, with 16 bases spanning the gap. Written as DNA, the CDR3 is TGTGCCAGCAGTTATGCCTTAACCTGGGTTGCCAAAAACATTCAGTACTTC. Its translation: CASSYALTWVAKNIQYF.

This clonotype was seen at least ten times. The chain recombines TRBV4-3 with TRBJ2-2; D is undetermined. Germline loops: CDR1 LGHNA, CDR2 YSLEER. V lost 1 base to trimming and J lost 5 bases, with 5 bases between them. The length of the CDR3 is 13 residues. CDR3 nucleotides: TGCGCCAGCAGCCAAGGAAGTACCGGGGAGCTGTTTTTT. Translating gives CASSQGSTGELFF.

The chain uses TRBV11-2 and TRBJ2-1; TRBD2 matches 13 bases. The V segment lost 5 bases and the J segment 3 bases; nucleotides outside the gene matches: 7. The CDR3 contains 17 residues. Germline values: CDR1 SGHAT, CDR2 FQNNGV. The CDR3 DNA sequence: TGTGCCAGCAGCCCCGGACTAGCGGGGGAGGGCTACAATGAGCAGTTCTTC. Translation: CASSPGLAGEGYNEQFF.

This clonotype was seen a handful of times. The chain employs TRBV7-9 and TRBJ2-1; 11 nucleotides align to TRBD2. The V gene end was trimmed by 4 bases and the J gene end by 4 bases; junction bases not matched to a gene: 12. Per the germline V gene, CDR1 is SEHNR and CDR2 is FQNEAQ (reference sequence). The CDR3 totals 18 residues. CDR3: CASSSVSSGGIKYNEQFF. The CDR3 coding sequence is TGTGCCAGCAGCTCCGTCTCTAGCGGGGGGATCAAGTACAATGAGCAGTTCTTC.

This clonotype occurred a few times. This rearrangement joins TRBV3-1 to TRBJ2-2, with D perhaps TRBD1 (6 bases). The V gene lost 4 bases and the J gene lost 4 bases, with 13 bases spanning the gap. Germline V gene data show CDR1 as LGHDT and CDR2 as YNNKEL (reference sequence). The CDR3 loop spans 15 amino acids. The CDR3 nucleotides read TGTGCCAGCAGCCCCGGACAGACCTTCACCGGGGAGCTGTTTTTT. Translated, it gives CASSPGQTFTGELFF.

The chain joins TRBV4-2 to TRBJ2-5; D may be TRBD1 (5 bases). With the DNA end fitting TRBJ2-7 better, the J assignment may be wrong. Germline CDR1 LGHNA, CDR2 YNFKEQ. This CDR3 has 15 residues. CDR3 sequence: CASSPQPGLTGEQYF. The DNA of the CDR3 is TGTGCCAGCAGCCCACAACCAGGGTTAACGGGCGAGCAGTACTTC.

This clonotype was found many times. The rearrangement joins TRBV12-3 or TRBV12-4 to TRBJ2-5, with TRBD1 as a possible D gene (7 bases). This CDR3 has 14 residues. With 3 bases removed from V and 6 bases from J, the gap between germline ends came to 14 bases. The CDR3 is CASSFQGGTKTQYF. CDR3 bases: TGTGCCAGCAGTTTTCAGGGGGGCACGAAGACCCAGTACTTC.

The chain joins TRBV7-2 to TRBJ1-2; 7 bases map to TRBD1. V was pared by 5 bases and J by 8 bases, with 8 bases of the junction left unmatched. CDR1 is SGHTA and CDR2 is FQGNSA in the germline V gene. This CDR3 spans 13 amino acids. The CDR3 spells CASSPRGGKGYTF. For the CDR3, the DNA is TGTGCCAGCAGCCCCAGGGGGGGGAAGGGCTACACCTTC. Full variable domain (rest looked up from reference TRBV7-2 and TRBJ1-2): GAGVSQSPSNKVTEKGKDVELRCDPISGHTALYWYRQSLGQGLEFLIYFQGNSAPDKSGLPSDRFSAERTGGSVSTLTIQRTQQEDSAVYLCASSPRGGKGYTFGSGTRLTVV.

This chain joins TRBV5-6 and TRBJ1-1; maybe TRBD1 (6 bases). The ends were cut back, 1 base at V and 5 bases at J, with 15 bases in the middle. This CDR3 spans 15 amino acids. CDR1 is SGHDT and CDR2 is YYEEEE in the germline V gene. The CDR3 coding sequence is TGTGCCAGCAGCTTGTATAATCGGGGGCTGACTGAAGCTTTCTTT. As protein: CASSLYNRGLTEAFF.